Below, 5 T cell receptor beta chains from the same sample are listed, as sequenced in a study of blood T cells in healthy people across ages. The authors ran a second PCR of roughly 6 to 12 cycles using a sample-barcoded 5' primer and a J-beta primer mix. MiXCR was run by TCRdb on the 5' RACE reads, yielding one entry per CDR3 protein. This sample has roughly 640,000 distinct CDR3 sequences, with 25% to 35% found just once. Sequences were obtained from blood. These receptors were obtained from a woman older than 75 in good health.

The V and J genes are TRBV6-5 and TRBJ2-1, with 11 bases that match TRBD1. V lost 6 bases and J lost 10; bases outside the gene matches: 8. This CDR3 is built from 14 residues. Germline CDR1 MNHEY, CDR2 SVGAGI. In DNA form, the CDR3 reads TGTGCCAGCAGACCCGGGACAGGGGGTCGAGAGCAGTTCTTC. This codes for CASRPGTGGREQFF.

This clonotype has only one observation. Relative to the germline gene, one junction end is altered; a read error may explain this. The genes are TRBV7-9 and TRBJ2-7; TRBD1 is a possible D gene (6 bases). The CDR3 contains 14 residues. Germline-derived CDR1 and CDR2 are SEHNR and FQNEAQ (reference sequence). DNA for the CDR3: TGCGCCAGCAGCCAGGAGCGGACAGCCTACGAGCAGTACTTC. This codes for CASSQERTAYEQYF.

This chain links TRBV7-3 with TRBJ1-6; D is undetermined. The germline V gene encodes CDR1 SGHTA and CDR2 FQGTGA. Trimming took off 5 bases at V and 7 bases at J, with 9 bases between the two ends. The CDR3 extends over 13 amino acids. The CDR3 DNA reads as TGTGCCAGCAGCCAATACGGAAATTCACCCCTCCACTTT. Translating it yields CASSQYGNSPLHF. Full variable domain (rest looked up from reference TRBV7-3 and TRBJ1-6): GAGVSQTPSNKVTEKGKYVELRCDPISGHTALYWYRQSLGQGPEFLIYFQGTGAADDSGLPNDRFFAVRPEGSVSTLKIQRTERGDSAVYLCASSQYGNSPLHFGNGTRLTVT.

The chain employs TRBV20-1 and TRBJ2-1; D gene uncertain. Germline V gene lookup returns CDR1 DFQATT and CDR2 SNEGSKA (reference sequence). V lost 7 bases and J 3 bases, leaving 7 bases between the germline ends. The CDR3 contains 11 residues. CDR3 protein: CSDGDYNEQFF. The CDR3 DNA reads TGCAGTGATGGAGACTACAATGAGCAGTTCTTC.

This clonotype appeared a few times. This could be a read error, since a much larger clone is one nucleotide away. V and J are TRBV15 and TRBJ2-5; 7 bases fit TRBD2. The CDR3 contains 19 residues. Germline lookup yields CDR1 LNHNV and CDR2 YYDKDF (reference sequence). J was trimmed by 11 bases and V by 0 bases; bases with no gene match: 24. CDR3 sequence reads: CATSRDAPTSTSRLYEQYF. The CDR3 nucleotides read TGTGCCACCAGCAGAGATGCCCCCACCTCGACTAGCAGGCTCTATGAGCAGTACTTC.